Listed below are T cell receptor beta chains from one sample, sequenced in a study of blood T cell repertoires in COVID-19. Clones were sequenced by immunoSEQ multiplex PCR, and TCRdb holds only the in-frame ones, with some missing. The sample includes roughly 280,000 clones, approximately 81% of them seen just once. The sequenced material came from peripheral blood. The receptors originated from a man in his fifties or sixties with acute or convalescent COVID-19. Both conserved end residues are trimmed from each CDR3.

>TRBV6-5|TRBJ2-1
ASSKLAGAYNEQF
>TRBV2|TRBJ2-7
ASSARGAGEQY
>TRBV5-8|TRBJ2-1
ASRGAGGPQF
>TRBV19|TRBJ1-2
ASSILENRRNYGYT
>TRBV9|TRBJ1-2
ASSVGQGAINYGYT
>TRBV12-3/TRBV12-4|TRBJ1-2
ASSPGHGYT
>TRBV20-1|TRBJ2-5
SASMGDETQY
>TRBV27|TRBJ2-1
ASSARQRIHEQF
>TRBV4-1|TRBJ2-7
ASSQDNRKGVRSYEQY
>TRBV29-1|TRBJ1-2
SVQSRDTYYGYT
>TRBV7-9|TRBJ1-2
ASSLAGLLYGYT
>TRBV18|TRBJ1-1
ASSPTTGQSNTEAF
>TRBV2|TRBJ1-2
ASMGGNYGYT
>TRBV19|TRBJ2-5
ASGLDRREETQY
>TRBV6-2/TRBV6-3|TRBJ1-5
ASSFSGRVAQPQH
>TRBV5-1|TRBJ1-6
ASSPDSSYNSPLH
>TRBV11-2|TRBJ1-2
ASSPEANYGYT
>TRBV11-1|TRBJ1-1
ASSFSRQSEAF
>TRBV6-2/TRBV6-3|TRBJ2-1
ASSPRVLYNEQF
>TRBV19|TRBJ2-7
ASSPRGAEAYEQY
>TRBV6-1|TRBJ1-2
ASSPDSNYGYT
>TRBV11-2|TRBJ2-7
ASSPRTSGTYEQY
>TRBV5-4|TRBJ2-5
ASSENLGGQETQY
>TRBV28|TRBJ2-1
ASSSDWLSGF
>TRBV27|TRBJ2-5
ASSAGPGKTQY
>TRBV24-1|TRBJ2-1
ATSETSGVDGEQF
>TRBV28|TRBJ1-5
ASSPTGVRSNQPQH
>TRBV7-2|TRBJ2-7
ASSLSRASGAYEQY
>TRBV18|TRBJ1-3
ASSPPNSLSGNTIY
>TRBV2|TRBJ1-2
ASTKGGSYGYT
>TRBV11-3|TRBJ2-1
ASSEGVPGTSGRRNEQF
>TRBV20-1|TRBJ2-7
SASSTSGGYEQY
>TRBV18|TRBJ2-3
ASSLSAWTSGATDTQY
>TRBV19|TRBJ2-3
ASSNVAGGSTDTQY
>TRBV7-6|TRBJ2-3
ASSLASGGTRTDTQY
>TRBV11-2|TRBJ1-4
ASSSDRDINEKLF
>TRBV10-3|TRBJ2-3
AISAPDRPSTDTQY
>TRBV2|TRBJ2-1
ASSYRSEQF
>TRBV6-5|TRBJ1-2
ASSLEAAALYGYT
>TRBV29-1|TRBJ2-3
SATGTGDTDTQY
>TRBV6-2/TRBV6-3|TRBJ2-7
ASSYSGTGYEQY
>TRBV28|TRBJ1-2
ASSYSDRLSYGYT
>TRBV19|TRBJ1-2
ASRTGTGEEDGYT
>TRBV15|TRBJ2-7
ATSWDRGVYEQY
>TRBV28|TRBJ1-5
ASSLGRGSNQPQH
>TRBV9|TRBJ2-5
ASSGGIGTGEETQY
>TRBV5-1|TRBJ2-6
ASSPQGSGANVLT
>TRBV19|TRBJ1-1
ASSPRDTRTEAF
>TRBV25-1|TRBJ2-3
ASSDPGLGTDTQY
>TRBV30|TRBJ2-7
AWSSRLAGPPKEQY
>TRBV3-1/TRBV3-2|TRBJ2-2
ASSQLAPLRGTSDTGELF
>TRBV6-5|TRBJ2-3
ASSYSKGLTDTQY
>TRBV5-1|TRBJ1-5
ASSLGGDSNQPQH
>TRBV2|TRBJ2-1
ASSPRGTGWDEQF
>TRBV6-2/TRBV6-3|TRBJ2-5
ASSYSFRSQGHQETQY
>TRBV29-1|TRBJ2-3
SVERLAGGYLTDTQY